This paragraph covers one T cell receptor beta chain sequence. Its cognate antigen is unknown. Deletions cut 6 bases from V and 4 bases from J, with 20 bases between. Germline CDR1 SGHTA, CDR2 FQGNSA. The length of the CDR3 is 16 residues. This sample was taken from a study of early T cells in non-severe SARS-CoV-2 infection. Background on the study: Bulk RNA taken from unsorted whole blood was sequenced, leaving chains unpaired.

General observations from the study: VDJdb matching, biased toward anti-spike CD8 responses, missed private and CD4 specificities.

Unique molecular identifiers were added to individual cDNA molecules. TCRdb processed the 5' RACE reads anew with MiXCR; each CDR3 protein has one entry. The table includes about 40,000 distinct CDR3 sequences, roughly 8% detected once. This clonotype was sampled from an adult who was a healthcare worker with PCR-confirmed SARS-CoV-2 infection or an uninfected control (not recorded which). The rearrangement uses TRBV7-2 and TRBJ2-3; D is perhaps TRBD1 (6 bases). This specimen was whole blood, taken at baseline. The CDR3 protein is CASSSTGTTISDTQYF. The DNA of the CDR3 is TGTGCCAGCAGTTCAACGGGGACAACGATTTCAGATACGCAGTATTTT.